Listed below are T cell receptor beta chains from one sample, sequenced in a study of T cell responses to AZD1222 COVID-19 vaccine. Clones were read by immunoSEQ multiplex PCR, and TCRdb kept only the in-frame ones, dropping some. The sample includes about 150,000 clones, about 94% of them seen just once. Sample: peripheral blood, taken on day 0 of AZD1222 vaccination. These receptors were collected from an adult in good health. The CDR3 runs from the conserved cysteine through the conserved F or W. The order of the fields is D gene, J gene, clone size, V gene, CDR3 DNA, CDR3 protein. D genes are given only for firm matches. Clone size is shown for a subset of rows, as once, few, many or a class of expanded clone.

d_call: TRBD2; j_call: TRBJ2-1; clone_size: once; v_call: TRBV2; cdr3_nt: TGTGCCAGCAGTGAAGTAGGACTAGCGGATGACAATGAGCAGTTCTTC; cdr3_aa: CASSEVGLADDNEQFF
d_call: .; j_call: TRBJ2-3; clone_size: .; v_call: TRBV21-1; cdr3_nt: TGTGCCAGCAGGAGAACAGGGAGCACAGATACGCAGTATTTT; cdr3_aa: CASRRTGSTDTQYF
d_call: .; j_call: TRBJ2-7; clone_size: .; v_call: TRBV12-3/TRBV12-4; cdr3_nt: TGTGCCAGCAGTTCGGGGCCAGCCCACGAGCAGTACTTC; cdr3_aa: CASSSGPAHEQYF
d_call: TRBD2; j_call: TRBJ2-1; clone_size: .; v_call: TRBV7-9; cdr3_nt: TGTGCCAGCAGCCTACAACTAGCGGGAGTAGGGGATGAGCAGTTCTTC; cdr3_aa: CASSLQLAGVGDEQFF
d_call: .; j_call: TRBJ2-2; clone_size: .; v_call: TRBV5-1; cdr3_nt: TGCGCCAGCAGTCCCGGGACTGCGAACACCGGGGAGCTGTTTTTT; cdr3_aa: CASSPGTANTGELFF
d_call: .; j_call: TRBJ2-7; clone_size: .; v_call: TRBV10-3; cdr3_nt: TGTGCCATCCGATCGGGTCTCGCGGCGTACGAGCAGTACTTC; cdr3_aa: CAIRSGLAAYEQYF
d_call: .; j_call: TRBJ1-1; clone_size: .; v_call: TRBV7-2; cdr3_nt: TGTGCCAGCAGCTTAGTCAAGAACACTGAAGCTTTCTTT; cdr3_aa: CASSLVKNTEAFF
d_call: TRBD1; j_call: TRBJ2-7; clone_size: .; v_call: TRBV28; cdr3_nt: TGTGCCAGCAAGGGTACGGGACAGGGTCTCTACGAGCAGTACTTC; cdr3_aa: CASKGTGQGLYEQYF
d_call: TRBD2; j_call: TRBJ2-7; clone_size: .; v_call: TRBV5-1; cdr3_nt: TGCGCCAGCAGCTATCATCGGACTAGCGGGAGTACCGAGCAGTACTTC; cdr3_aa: CASSYHRTSGSTEQYF
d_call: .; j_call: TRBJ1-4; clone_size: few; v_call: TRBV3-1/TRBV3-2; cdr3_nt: TGTGCCAGCAGCCAGGGGGGGGTCGATGAAAAACTGTTTTTT; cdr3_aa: CASSQGGVDEKLFF
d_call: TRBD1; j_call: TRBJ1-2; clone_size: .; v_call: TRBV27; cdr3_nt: TGTGCCAGCCATCCTGCAGGGGGTAATGGCTACACCTTC; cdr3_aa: CASHPAGGNGYTF
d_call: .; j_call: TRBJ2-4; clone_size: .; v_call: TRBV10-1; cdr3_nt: TGCGCCAGCAATTCGGAAATCCCCAAAAACATTCAGTACTTC; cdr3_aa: CASNSEIPKNIQYF
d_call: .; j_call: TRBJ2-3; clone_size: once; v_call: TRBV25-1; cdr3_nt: TGTGCCAGCAGTTCGACTTCCACAGATACGCAGTATTTT; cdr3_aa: CASSSTSTDTQYF
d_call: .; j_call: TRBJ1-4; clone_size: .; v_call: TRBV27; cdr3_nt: TGTGCCAGCACCCATAACCGGTACGAAAAACTGTTTTTT; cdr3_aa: CASTHNRYEKLFF